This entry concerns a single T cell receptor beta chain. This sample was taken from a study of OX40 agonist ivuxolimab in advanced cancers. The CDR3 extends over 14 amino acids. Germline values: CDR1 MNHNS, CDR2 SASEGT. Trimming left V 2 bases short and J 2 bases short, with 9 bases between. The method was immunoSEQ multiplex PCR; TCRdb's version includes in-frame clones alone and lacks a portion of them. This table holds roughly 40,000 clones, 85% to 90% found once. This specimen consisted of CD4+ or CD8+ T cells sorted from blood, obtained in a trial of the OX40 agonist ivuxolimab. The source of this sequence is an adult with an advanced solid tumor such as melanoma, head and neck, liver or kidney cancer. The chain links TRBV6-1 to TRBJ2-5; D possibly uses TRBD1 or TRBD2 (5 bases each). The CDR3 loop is CASSESWGQETQYF. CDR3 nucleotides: TGTGCCAGCAGTGAATCTTGGGGGCAAGAGACCCAGTACTTC.